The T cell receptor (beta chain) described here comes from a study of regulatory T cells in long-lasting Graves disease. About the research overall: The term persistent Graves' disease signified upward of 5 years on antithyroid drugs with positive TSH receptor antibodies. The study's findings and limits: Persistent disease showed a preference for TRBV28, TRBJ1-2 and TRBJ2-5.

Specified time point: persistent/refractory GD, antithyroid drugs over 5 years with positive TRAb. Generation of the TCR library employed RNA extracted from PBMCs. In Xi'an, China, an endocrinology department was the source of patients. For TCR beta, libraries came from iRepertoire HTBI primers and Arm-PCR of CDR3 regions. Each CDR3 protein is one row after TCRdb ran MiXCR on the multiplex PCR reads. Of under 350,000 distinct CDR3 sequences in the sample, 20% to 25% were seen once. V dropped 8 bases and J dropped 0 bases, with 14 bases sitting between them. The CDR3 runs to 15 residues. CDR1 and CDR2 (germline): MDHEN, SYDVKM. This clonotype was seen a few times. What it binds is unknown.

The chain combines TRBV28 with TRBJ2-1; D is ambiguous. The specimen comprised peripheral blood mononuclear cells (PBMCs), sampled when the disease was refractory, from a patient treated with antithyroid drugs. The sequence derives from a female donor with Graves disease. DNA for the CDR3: TGTGCCAGCCAAGAAAACCGTCCCTCCTACAATGAGCAGTTCTTC. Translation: CASQENRPSYNEQFF.